One sample yielded the 22 T cell receptor beta chains listed below, sequenced in a study of molecular identifiers for immune sequencing clone quantification. Via MiXCR, TCRdb re-called the PCR reads, giving one row per CDR3 protein. Of hundreds of thousands of distinct CDR3 sequences in the sample, about 25% were seen once. The sample consisted of naive CD8+ T cells from blood, with Jurkat cell RNA spiked in. This sample's subset: FACS-sorted CD8+CD4-CCR7+CD45RA+ naive T cells. The receptors derive from a human donor in good health. Some libraries in this study had Jurkat cell RNA spiked in.

The rearrangement uses TRBV6-2 or TRBV6-3 and TRBJ2-2; the D gene is possibly TRBD1 (5 bases). The V and J ends lost 0 bases and 6 bases respectively, with 8 bases between them. Germline V lookup: CDR1 MNHEY, CDR2 SVGEGT. The CDR3 has 14 residues. The CDR3 loop is CASSYSGAAGELFF. The CDR3 coding sequence is TGTGCCAGCAGTTACTCTGGGGCAGCCGGGGAGCTGTTTTTT.

This clonotype was detected many times. The rearrangement uses TRBV13 and TRBJ2-5; 14 bases are shared with TRBD2. The J segment lost 4 bases and the V segment lost 5 bases, leaving 9 bases of the junction unmatched. CDR1 and CDR2 (germline): PRHDT, FYEKMQ (reference sequence). The CDR3 consists of 17 residues. The DNA of the CDR3 is TGTGCCAGCAGCCCGCGGAAGACTAGCGGGGGGGCAGAGACCCAGTACTTC. Translating gives CASSPRKTSGGAETQYF. The variable domain in full, completed from reference TRBV13 and TRBJ2-5, reads AAGVIQSPRHLIKEKRETATLKCYPIPRHDTVYWYQQGPGQDPQFLISFYEKMQSDKGSIPDRFSAQQFSDYHSELNMSSLELGDSALYFCASSPRKTSGGAETQYFGPGTRLLVL.

On this clonotype: A clone one base away is much larger, so this may be a read error. V and J are TRBV19 and TRBJ2-3, with D maybe TRBD2 (6 bases). CDR1 is LNHDA and CDR2 is SQIVND in the germline V gene (reference sequence). Deletions cut 5 bases from V and 5 bases from J, with 17 bases between. This CDR3 comprises 15 residues. As DNA, the CDR3 is TGTGCCAGTAGTCCCGGCGGACACGGGGGAGATACGCAGTATTTT. Translating gives CASSPGGHGGDTQYF.

The rearrangement uses TRBV5-1 and TRBJ1-1; 7 bases agree with TRBD1. The CDR3 sequence is 17 residues long. Germline CDR1 SGHRS, CDR2 YFSETQ. J gave up 3 bases and V 5 bases, and 16 bases lay outside the gene matches. The CDR3 spells CASRHGTDSIMDTEAFF. As DNA, the CDR3 is TGCGCCAGCAGACACGGGACAGATTCTATCATGGACACTGAAGCTTTCTTT.

This clonotype occurred many times. The V and J genes are TRBV6-6 and TRBJ1-5; D is unresolved. This CDR3 is built from 13 residues. Germline V gives CDR1 MNHNY, CDR2 SVGAGI (reference sequence). V lost 3 bases, J lost 6 bases, and 9 bases lay in between. DNA for the CDR3: TGTGCCAGCAGTTATAATTCCGGTCAGCCCCAGCATTTT. This encodes CASSYNSGQPQHF.

The chain is built from TRBV21-1 and TRBJ1-5. TRBV21-1 is deemed a pseudogene. The length of the CDR3 is 9 residues. The CDR3 nucleotides read TGTGCCAGCAGCAAATTCTTGACCTTT. The encoded protein is CASSKFLTF.

This clonotype was seen only once. Germline is not matched at one junction end, which may reflect a read error. The V gene is TRBV7-9, the J gene TRBJ2-1; D is undetermined. From germline, CDR1 is SEHNR and CDR2 FQNEAQ (reference sequence). CDR3 length equals 12 residues. Here the CDR3 DNA reads TGTGCCAGCAGCCCGAGTAACAATAAGCAATTCTTC. Translating gives CASSPSNNKQFF.

The sample holds many counts of this clonotype. The CDR3 coding sequence is TGCAGTGCTAGGACTAGCGGGGTTAGCACAGATACGCAGTATTTT. It translates to CSARTSGVSTDTQYF. The rearrangement links TRBV20-1 to TRBJ2-3, with TRBD2 matching over 11 bases. CDR3 length equals 15 residues. The germline V gene encodes CDR1 DFQATT and CDR2 SNEGSKA (reference sequence). The V segment lost 3 bases and the J segment 0 bases; nucleotides outside the gene matches: 2.

The J gene is TRBJ2-2, the V gene TRBV7-9; TRBD1 agrees at 9 bases. The V gene end was trimmed by 7 bases and the J gene end by 2 bases; junction bases not matched to a gene: 14. Germline V gene sequence: CDR1 SEHNR, CDR2 FQNEAQ (reference sequence). This CDR3 has 18 residues. CDR3 coding DNA: TGTGCCAGCATCTATCCTGAATGGGGACAGGGTAACACCGGGGAGCTGTTTTTT. It yields the protein CASIYPEWGQGNTGELFF.

Remarks on this clonotype: A much larger clonotype is one base distant, so this may be a read error. The chain recombines TRBV7-2 with TRBJ2-1; 7 positions match TRBD2. Looked up from germline, CDR1 is SGHTA and CDR2 is FQGNSA. The CDR3 contains 15 residues. For the CDR3, the DNA is TGTGCCAGCAGCTCGGGACCAGTGGGAGGGAATGAGCAGCTCTTC. It is translated as CASSSGPVGGNEQLF. Complete variable domain (other parts from reference TRBV7-2 and TRBJ2-1): GAGVSQSPSNKVTEKGKDVELRCDPISGHTALYWYRQSLGQGLEFLIYFQGNSAPDKSGLPSDRFSAERTGGSVSTLTIQRTQQEDSAVYLCASSSGPVGGNEQLFGPGTRLTVL.

This clonotype was picked up many times. The rearrangement uses TRBV7-2 and TRBJ2-7, with a weak D call TRBD2 (6 bases). This CDR3 has 14 residues. The V end was cut by 4 bases, the J end by 3 bases, with 13 bases between. The germline gives CDR1 SGHTA, CDR2 FQGNSA. CDR3 DNA: TGTGCCAGCAGCTCACCTCGGGACTTCTACGAGCAGTACTTC. This encodes CASSSPRDFYEQYF.

Concerning this clonotype: One end of the junction fails to match germline, which may point to a read error. The rearrangement joins TRBV7-9 to TRBJ2-2; 11 bases fit TRBD1. CDR1 and CDR2 (germline): SEHNR, FQNEAQ (reference sequence). The CDR3 sequence is 16 residues long. The CDR3 loop reads CASSPGQGARTGEPFF. The DNA for the CDR3 is TGTGCCAGCAGCCCAGGACAGGGGGCTCGTACCGGGGAGCCGTTTTTT.

This clonotype was detected only a few times. The rearrangement joins TRBV6-2 or TRBV6-3 to TRBJ2-1, with D perhaps matching TRBD1 (6 bases). The CDR3 consists of 15 residues. The germline V gene encodes CDR1 MNHEY and CDR2 SVGEGT. The germline V and J ends were trimmed by 6 bases and 2 bases, with 14 bases remaining between them. Here the CDR3 reads CASRQGPKTYNEQFF. The CDR3 DNA reads TGTGCCAGCAGACAGGGTCCCAAAACCTACAATGAGCAGTTCTTC.

The chain uses TRBV11-3 and TRBJ2-2; possible D gene TRBD2, 5 bases. Trimming cost V 6 bases and J 4 bases, with 21 bases left between them. The length of the CDR3 is 17 residues. Germline-derived CDR1 and CDR2 are SGHNT and YENEEA. As DNA, the CDR3 is TGTGCCAGCAGTCCCAGCGGTAGTTCCTACACCACCGGGGAGCTGTTTTTT. Translation: CASSPSGSSYTTGELFF.

This clonotype appeared a few times. The chain is built from TRBV13 and TRBJ2-3; D not resolved. V gave up 0 bases and J gave up 2 bases, with 9 bases separating them. From germline, CDR1 is PRHDT and CDR2 FYEKMQ (reference sequence). The CDR3 contains 15 residues. The CDR3 is CASSLGHQTTDTQYF. The CDR3 DNA follows: TGTGCCAGCAGCTTAGGTCACCAAACCACAGATACGCAGTATTTT. Looking up the rest from reference TRBV13 and TRBJ2-3 gives the full variable domain: AAGVIQSPRHLIKEKRETATLKCYPIPRHDTVYWYQQGPGQDPQFLISFYEKMQSDKGSIPDRFSAQQFSDYHSELNMSSLELGDSALYFCASSLGHQTTDTQYFGPGTRLTVL.

This chain joins TRBV9 and TRBJ1-3; possible D gene TRBD1, 5 bases. Trimming took off 0 bases at V and 0 bases at J, with 16 bases between the two ends. The CDR3 is made up of 18 amino acids. The germline V gene encodes CDR1 SGDLS and CDR2 YYNGEE. CDR3 protein: CASSVERGRELSGNTIYF. The DNA for the CDR3 is TGTGCCAGCAGCGTAGAGCGAGGCAGGGAGCTCTCTGGAAACACCATATATTTT.

This clonotype has at least ten counts. The chain employs TRBV7-9 and TRBJ1-1; the D gene is possibly TRBD1 (5 bases). V lost 3 bases to trimming and J lost 2 bases, with 10 bases between them. In germline, CDR1 is SEHNR, CDR2 FQNEAQ (reference sequence). The CDR3 is 14 amino acids. CDR3 residues: CASSLSTANTEAFF. The CDR3 DNA reads TGTGCCAGCAGCTTGTCGACAGCAAACACTGAAGCTTTCTTT. Variable domain in full (rest from reference TRBV7-9 and TRBJ1-1): DTGVSQNPRHKITKRGQNVTFRCDPISEHNRLYWYRQTLGQGPEFLTYFQNEAQLEKSRLLSDRFSAERPKGSFSTLEIQRTEQGDSAMYLCASSLSTANTEAFFGQGTRLTVV.

About this clonotype: Given a much more abundant clone one base away, this may be a read error. The chain uses TRBV7-9 and TRBJ1-4; 7 nucleotides align to TRBD1. This CDR3 is 17 amino acids long. V lost 2 bases and J lost 4; bases outside the gene matches: 10. Germline V CDR1 and CDR2: SEHNR, FQNEAQ (reference sequence). The CDR3 DNA reads TGTGCCAGCAGCTTAAAGGGTCTTGGACAGGATAATGAAAAACTGTTTTTT. Translation: CASSLKGLGQDNEKLFF. Using reference TRBV7-9 and TRBJ1-4 for the parts outside the CDR3, the full variable domain is DTGVSQNPRHKITKRGQNVTFRCDPISEHNRLYWYRQTLGQGPEFLTYFQNEAQLEKSRLLSDRFSAERPKGSFSTLEIQRTEQGDSAMYLCASSLKGLGQDNEKLFFGSGTQLSVL.

This sequence joins TRBV10-3 and TRBJ2-3; TRBD2 agrees at 14 bases. The CDR3 totals 18 residues. With 2 bases clipped from V and 3 bases from J, the junction kept 7 bases outside the gene matches. Germline assignment: CDR1 ENHRY and CDR2 SYGVKD. The chain's CDR3 is CAISEGGLAGDRTDTQYF. The CDR3 nucleotides read TGTGCCATCAGTGAGGGGGGACTAGCGGGAGACAGGACAGATACGCAGTATTTT.

This clonotype was recorded a few times. The chain has TRBV7-9 and TRBJ2-3, with no clear D. Trimming took off 1 base at V and 4 bases at J, with 12 bases between the two ends. Germline loops: CDR1 SEHNR, CDR2 FQNEAQ (reference sequence). This CDR3 is 15 amino acids long. The CDR3 DNA is TGTGCCAGCAGCTTAGATCGCAGCCCCGCAGATACGCAGTATTTT. This sequence encodes CASSLDRSPADTQYF. Looking up the rest from reference TRBV7-9 and TRBJ2-3 gives the full variable domain: DTGVSQNPRHKITKRGQNVTFRCDPISEHNRLYWYRQTLGQGPEFLTYFQNEAQLEKSRLLSDRFSAERPKGSFSTLEIQRTEQGDSAMYLCASSLDRSPADTQYFGPGTRLTVL.

This clonotype was seen more than once but under ten times. The chain couples TRBV7-9 to TRBJ2-7, with D unclear. Germline values: CDR1 SEHNR, CDR2 FQNEAQ (reference sequence). Trimming removed 1 base from V and 5 bases from J, with 6 bases in between. CDR3 size: 12 residues. CDR3 DNA sequence: TGTGCCAGCAGCTTAGTTTCCCACGAGCAGTACTTC. Its protein product is CASSLVSHEQYF.

The J gene is TRBJ1-2, the V gene TRBV7-8; 9 bases match TRBD1. V shed 4 bases, J shed 4 bases, and the junction held 19 bases outside the gene matches. The CDR3 runs 19 residues. Germline values: CDR1 SGHVS, CDR2 FQNEAQ. DNA for the CDR3: TGTGCCAGCAGCTCCGCCACCCGCGGACAGGGGACCATCGGCTATGGCTACACCTTC. Protein sequence: CASSSATRGQGTIGYGYTF. Combining the CDR3 with reference TRBV7-8 and TRBJ1-2 gives the whole variable domain GAGVSQSPRYKVAKRGQDVALRCDPISGHVSLFWYQQALGQGPEFLTYFQNEAQLDKSGLPSDRFFAERPEGSVSTLKIQRTQQEDSAVYLCASSSATRGQGTIGYGYTFGSGTRLTVV.